This T cell receptor beta chain appears in the sequencing data of a study of T cell responses to AZD1222 COVID-19 vaccine. Profiling relied on immunoSEQ multiplex PCR, and the TCRdb table lists in-frame clones only, not all of them. The sample consists of 150,000 or so clones, about 90% of them appearing once. CDR1 is LNHDA, CDR2 SQIVND, per germline (reference sequence). This CDR3 region has 15 residues. V was cut by 10 bases and J by 9 bases, with 25 bases left in between. The TCR was taken from an adult who received the AZD1222 COVID-19 vaccine. The rearrangement links TRBV19 to TRBJ2-1; D possibly corresponds to TRBD2 (5 bases). Here the sequenced sample was peripheral blood, taken 28 days after the second AZD1222 dose. This CDR3 is CATSLALESGIEQFF. Written as DNA, the CDR3 is TGTGCCACCTCCCTAGCTTTGGAGTCGGGGATTGAGCAGTTCTTC.